A single sample is the source of the 24 T cell receptor beta chains below, sequenced in a study of T cells in Graves' hyperthyroidism and ophthalmopathy. Amplification targeted TCR beta CDR3 regions from RNA transcripts. HTBI primers drove first-round RT-PCR of the TCR CDR3. TCRdb processed the multiplex PCR reads anew with MiXCR; each CDR3 protein has one entry. The sample includes over 150,000 distinct CDR3 sequences, about 18% of them seen just once. Sequencing was done on a sample of blood. The receptors stem from a woman aged 50 to 60 with Graves' hyperthyroidism.

The chain uses TRBV2 and TRBJ2-2, with D hard to call. V was cut by 8 bases and J by 6 bases, with 13 bases left in between. This CDR3 region has 13 residues. The germline gives CDR1 SNHLY, CDR2 FYNNEI. CDR3 sequence reads: CASSPVVAGELFF. The CDR3 bases are TGTGCCAGCTCACCAGTGGTCGCCGGGGAGCTGTTTTTT.

The genes are TRBV5-1 and TRBJ1-2; 7 nucleotides agree with TRBD1. This CDR3 region has 15 residues. After removal of 4 bases from V and 1 base from J, the junction contained 7 bases not matched to a gene. From germline, CDR1 is SGHRS and CDR2 YFSETQ. The CDR3, as DNA: TGCGCCAGCAGCCCCGGGACAGAAGTTAACTATGGCTACACCTTC. Amino acids: CASSPGTEVNYGYTF.

The chain recombines TRBV27 with TRBJ1-2, with TRBD1 identical over 9 bases. This CDR3 has 16 residues. Germline V lookup: CDR1 MNHEY, CDR2 SMNVEV (reference sequence). The J segment lost 2 bases and the V segment lost 6 bases, leaving 10 bases of the junction unmatched. The CDR3 sequence: CASRRPLGQGNYGYTF. DNA for the CDR3: TGTGCCAGCAGACGACCCTTGGGACAGGGCAACTATGGCTACACCTTC.

At least ten counts were recorded for this clonotype. This chain joins TRBV7-2 and TRBJ2-7; 13 bases are a match to TRBD2. Germline lookup yields CDR1 SGHTA and CDR2 FQGNSA. V was clipped by 1 base and J by 6 bases; unmatched bases: 6. The CDR3 is 16 residues long. The CDR3 region is CASSLGGLAGLGEQYF. The CDR3 DNA reads TGTGCCAGCAGCTTAGGGGGACTAGCGGGGTTGGGCGAGCAGTACTTC.

This clonotype was found many times. This chain joins TRBV7-2 and TRBJ1-1; D possibly corresponds to TRBD1 (6 bases). V was clipped by 2 bases and J by 4 bases, with 14 bases between them. Germline V gives CDR1 SGHTA, CDR2 FQGNSA. The CDR3 has 15 residues. In DNA form, the CDR3 reads TGTGCCAGCAGCTTAATGGGGGCGGTGGGCACTGAAGCTTTCTTT. It encodes CASSLMGAVGTEAFF.

This clonotype was recorded at least ten times. This chain connects TRBV3-1 to TRBJ1-1, with 7 bases aligning to TRBD1. This CDR3 is 15 amino acids long. V was pared by 4 bases and J by 2 bases, with 7 bases of the junction left unmatched. Per the germline V gene, CDR1 is LGHDT and CDR2 is YNNKEL (reference sequence). CDR3 protein: CASSPRQGINTEAFF. CDR3 nucleotides: TGTGCCAGCAGCCCCAGACAGGGAATAAACACTGAAGCTTTCTTT.

The table lists this clonotype with a few counts. The chain employs TRBV18 and TRBJ1-1, with TRBD1 as a possible D gene (5 bases). The CDR3 has 15 residues. The germline V and J ends were trimmed by 6 bases and 0 bases, with 14 bases remaining between them. Germline CDR1 and CDR2: KGHSH and LQKENI. CDR3 in DNA: TGTGCCAGCTCTCACCCCGGGGCCCTGAACACTGAAGCTTTCTTT. Protein sequence: CASSHPGALNTEAFF. Filled out from reference TRBV18 and TRBJ1-1, the complete variable domain reads NAGVMQNPRHLVRRRGQEARLRCSPMKGHSHVYWYRQLPEEGLKFMVYLQKENIIDESGMPKERFSAEFPKEGPSILRIQQVVRGDSAAYFCASSHPGALNTEAFFGQGTRLTVV.

The chain recombines TRBV7-2 with TRBJ1-2; 9 bases agree with TRBD1. The CDR3 runs 14 residues. Germline V gene data show CDR1 as SGHTA and CDR2 as FQGNSA. Germline trimming cut 3 bases from V and 7 bases from J; bases unmatched to any gene: 6. The CDR3 is CASSLGGQGSGYTF. As DNA, the CDR3 is TGTGCCAGCAGCTTGGGGGGACAGGGAAGTGGCTACACCTTC. Supplemented by reference TRBV7-2 and TRBJ1-2, the full variable domain reads GAGVSQSPSNKVTEKGKDVELRCDPISGHTALYWYRQSLGQGLEFLIYFQGNSAPDKSGLPSDRFSAERTGGSVSTLTIQRTQQEDSAVYLCASSLGGQGSGYTFGSGTRLTVV.

This clonotype has ten or more counts. The chain employs TRBV9 and TRBJ2-7; weak D call: TRBD2 (7 bases). Germline CDR1 reads SGDLS; CDR2 reads YYNGEE. The length of the CDR3 is 15 residues. V dropped 0 bases and J dropped 4 bases, with 14 bases sitting between them. CDR3 amino acids: CASSVGPAGAYEQYF. DNA of the CDR3: TGTGCCAGCAGCGTAGGCCCTGCGGGGGCTTACGAGCAGTACTTC.

This clonotype was detected ten times or more. The junction does not match germline at one end; this may be a read error. The genes are TRBV7-7 and TRBJ2-7; 8 bases are a match to TRBD2. Looked up from germline, CDR1 is SSHAT and CDR2 is FNYEAQ (reference sequence). The CDR3 sequence is 13 residues long. CDR3 nucleotides: TGTGCTAGCAGCCGGGGGGGGTCCTACGAGCAGTACTTC. Protein: CASSRGGSYEQYF.

In its sample, this clonotype was seen many times. CDR3 in amino acids: CASSERGYQETQYF. CDR3 coding DNA: TGTGCCAGCAGTGAACGGGGATACCAAGAGACCCAGTACTTC. The chain employs TRBV6-1 and TRBJ2-5; D is perhaps TRBD2 (5 bases). V was shortened by 2 bases and J by 0 bases, with 7 bases between the two germline ends. CDR3 length: 14 amino acids. In germline, CDR1 is MNHNS, CDR2 SASEGT.

In its sample, this clonotype was seen many times. The chain employs TRBV6-2 or TRBV6-3 and TRBJ2-7; no firm D call. The V gene's germline CDR1 is MNHEY and CDR2 SVGEGT. The length of the CDR3 is 14 residues. V dropped 5 bases and J dropped 5 bases, with 16 bases sitting between them. The chain's CDR3 is CASSRYRVVDEQYF. The CDR3 DNA follows: TGTGCCAGCAGTCGTTACAGAGTCGTGGACGAGCAGTACTTC.

This clonotype was seen a handful of times. The rearrangement uses TRBV13 and TRBJ2-5; maybe TRBD2 (6 bases). V lost 5 bases, J lost 2 bases, and 12 bases lay in between. Germline V gene sequence: CDR1 PRHDT, CDR2 FYEKMQ (reference sequence). There are 14 residues in the CDR3. The CDR3 reads CASSHLGRQETQYF. CDR3 in DNA: TGTGCCAGCAGCCACCTAGGGAGGCAAGAGACCCAGTACTTC.

This clonotype showed up many times. The gene calls are TRBV11-1 and TRBJ2-7, with D unclear. V lost 2 bases and J lost 5, with 13 bases in between. Germline V gene sequence: CDR1 SGHAT, CDR2 FQDESV (reference sequence). The CDR3 extends over 14 amino acids. CDR3 DNA sequence: TGTGCCAGCAGCTTAAGTGGGCAGACCCACGAGCAGTACTTC. Its translation: CASSLSGQTHEQYF.

The chain employs TRBV7-6 and TRBJ2-5; 10 nucleotides line up with TRBD1. Germline assignment: CDR1 SGHVS and CDR2 FNYEAQ. The ends lost 5 bases at V and 7 bases at J; junction bases unmatched: 10. The CDR3 spans 15 residues. CDR3 protein: CASSATTGGVGTQYF. The CDR3 DNA reads as TGTGCCAGCAGCGCCACGACAGGGGGCGTGGGGACCCAGTACTTC.

This clonotype was observed many times. This chain uses TRBV14 with TRBJ2-7; D unresolved. Germline lookup yields CDR1 SGHDN and CDR2 FVKESK. The CDR3 totals 15 residues. V was trimmed by 5 bases and J by 2 bases, leaving 16 bases between them. The chain's CDR3 is CASSKTPVGTYEQYF. CDR3 DNA: TGTGCCAGCAGCAAGACCCCGGTGGGGACCTACGAGCAGTACTTC.

This clonotype was observed many times. J is TRBJ2-7 and V is TRBV15, with no clear D. The germline V gene has CDR1 LNHNV and CDR2 YYDKDF (reference sequence). V dropped 3 bases and J dropped 5 bases, with 11 bases sitting between them. CDR3 length equals 13 residues. Written as DNA, the CDR3 is TGTGCCACCAGCAGCGGCAGTATCAACGAGCAGTACTTC. It encodes CATSSGSINEQYF. Drawing the rest from reference TRBV15 and TRBJ2-7, the complete variable domain is DAMVIQNPRYQVTQFGKPVTLSCSQTLNHNVMYWYQQKSSQAPKLLFHYYDKDFNNEADTPDNFQSRRPNTSFCFLDIRSPGLGDTAMYLCATSSGSINEQYFGPGTRLTVT.

This clonotype showed up many times. The J gene is TRBJ2-1, the V gene TRBV7-2; no reliable D call. There are 16 residues in the CDR3. Trimming cost V 1 base and J 1 base, with 11 bases left between them. Germline CDR1 reads SGHTA; CDR2 reads FQGNSA. The CDR3 DNA sequence: TGTGCCAGCAGCTTAGGGTTCGGCTTTTCCTACAATGAGCAGTTCTTC. This encodes CASSLGFGFSYNEQFF.

This clonotype has ten or more counts. In DNA, the CDR3 is TGTGCCAGCAGCCGACAGGGGGGGGTCTACGAGCAGTACTTC. Its protein is CASSRQGGVYEQYF. The V call is TRBV11-1, the J call TRBJ2-7, with TRBD1 identical over 9 bases. Trimming cost V 5 bases and J 3 bases; bases outside gene matches: 5. Germline CDR1 is SGHAT and CDR2 is FQDESV (reference sequence). The CDR3 runs 14 residues.

In this sample, this clonotype turned up many times. The chain uses TRBV9 and TRBJ2-7; 14 nucleotides agree with TRBD2. The CDR3 is made up of 15 amino acids. Germline assignment: CDR1 SGDLS and CDR2 YYNGEE. The J segment lost 5 bases and the V segment lost 3 bases, leaving 4 bases of the junction unmatched. The CDR3 DNA is TGTGCCAGCAGCGGCGGGACTAGCGGGGGTAACGAGCAGTACTTC. It specifies CASSGGTSGGNEQYF. Supplemented by reference TRBV9 and TRBJ2-7, the full variable domain reads DSGVTQTPKHLITATGQRVTLRCSPRSGDLSVYWYQQSLDQGLQFLIQYYNGEERAKGNILERFSAQQFPDLHSELNLSSLELGDSALYFCASSGGTSGGNEQYFGPGTRLTVT.

There are many counts of this clonotype. The chain uses TRBV6-1 and TRBJ1-2; 10 nucleotides line up with TRBD1. Germline lookup yields CDR1 MNHNS and CDR2 SASEGT. J gave up 8 bases and V 5 bases, and 8 bases lay outside the gene matches. The CDR3 is 14 amino acids. The CDR3 DNA reads TGTGCCAGCAGTAGGGACAGGGGAGAAGGCGGCTACACCTTC. Protein product: CASSRDRGEGGYTF.

Ten or more counts support this clonotype. V and J are TRBV15 and TRBJ2-1, with TRBD1 identical over 12 bases. There are 17 residues in the CDR3. The V segment lost 2 bases and the J segment 10 bases; nucleotides outside the gene matches: 12. Germline CDR1 and CDR2: LNHNV and YYDKDF (reference sequence). The CDR3 DNA reads TGTGCCACCAGCAGACTCCCTTCCGGGACAGGGGGCTTCGAGCAGTTCTTC. This codes for CATSRLPSGTGGFEQFF.

The J gene is TRBJ2-7, the V gene TRBV6-2 or TRBV6-3, with 11 bases identical to TRBD2. CDR3 length: 17 residues. The germline CDR1 and CDR2 sequences are MNHEY and SVGEGT. V lost 2 bases, J lost 0 bases, and 6 bases stayed unmatched. CDR3 in DNA: TGTGCCAGCAGTTACGAAACTAGCGGGGGCCTCTCCTACGAGCAGTACTTC. Translated: CASSYETSGGLSYEQYF.

The chain has TRBV27 and TRBJ1-2, with 9 nucleotides matching TRBD1. V lost 4 bases, J lost 8 bases, and 11 bases stayed unmatched. This CDR3 is 15 amino acids long. Germline CDR1 reads MNHEY; CDR2 reads SMNVEV (reference sequence). CDR3 sequence (DNA): TGTGCCAGCAGTTCCTACCCGGGACAGGGTCTCGGCTACACCTTC. Translating gives CASSSYPGQGLGYTF.